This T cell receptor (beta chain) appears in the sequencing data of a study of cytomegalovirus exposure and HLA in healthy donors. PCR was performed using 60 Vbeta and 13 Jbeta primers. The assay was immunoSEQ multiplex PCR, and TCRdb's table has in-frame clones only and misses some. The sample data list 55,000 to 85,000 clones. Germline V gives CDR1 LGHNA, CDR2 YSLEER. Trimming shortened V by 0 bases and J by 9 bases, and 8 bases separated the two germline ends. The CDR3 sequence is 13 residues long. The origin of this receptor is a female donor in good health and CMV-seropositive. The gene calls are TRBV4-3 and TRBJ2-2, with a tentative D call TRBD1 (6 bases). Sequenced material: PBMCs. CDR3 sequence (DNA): TGCGCCAGCAGCCAAGAGTGGGGGCGGGAGCTGTTTTTT. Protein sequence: CASSQEWGRELFF.